The 18 T cell receptor beta chains presented below share a single source sample, sequenced in a study of blood T cell repertoires in COVID-19. Some clones are missing from TCRdb's copy, which holds only in-frame ones; the method was immunoSEQ multiplex PCR. This sample carries 250,000 or so clones, 80% to 90% of them seen once, and the ten largest clones take about 6.9%. Sequences were obtained from PBMCs or T cells enriched from blood (not recorded which). These receptors originate from a woman aged 45 to 65 who had been exposed to COVID-19.

The gene calls are TRBV28 and TRBJ1-1; 7 bases agree with TRBD1. The V gene's germline CDR1 is MDHEN and CDR2 SYDVKM. The CDR3 contains 12 residues. Unmatched junction bases numbered 6, after V lost 6 bases and J lost 8 bases. The CDR3, as DNA: TGTGCCAGCAGCCCCGGACAGGCCGAAGCTTTCTTT. Amino acid sequence: CASSPGQAEAFF.

This chain joins TRBV5-1 and TRBJ1-2, with 8 bases matching TRBD1. Germline-derived CDR1 and CDR2 are SGHRS and YFSETQ. Trimming at V came to 5 bases and at J to 1 base, leaving 7 bases not matched to a gene. This CDR3 spans 15 amino acids. The CDR3 reads CASRYSGQDNYGYTF. The CDR3, as DNA: TGCGCCAGCAGATACTCGGGACAGGATAACTATGGCTACACCTTC.

This clone appeared a single time. V gene TRBV12-3 or TRBV12-4 combines with J gene TRBJ1-1, with D possibly being TRBD1 (5 bases). The CDR3 is made up of 11 amino acids. Trimming cost V 6 bases and J 11 bases, with 13 bases left between them. In DNA form, the CDR3 reads TGTGCCAGCAGCGGAAGGGGCAAGGCTTTCTTT. Translating it yields CASSGRGKAFF.

This clone is a singleton in its sample. The chain carries TRBV12-5 and TRBJ2-5; D might be TRBD1 (6 bases). The CDR3 spans 15 residues. Trimming cost V 3 bases and J 7 bases, with 18 bases left between them. Germline lookup yields CDR1 LGHNT and CDR2 FRNRAP. The CDR3 DNA reads TGTGCTAGTGGTTTAGGCTGGGTAGCAGGGGTGACCCAGTACTTC. It encodes CASGLGWVAGVTQYF.

The V gene is TRBV5-4, the J gene TRBJ1-2; D unresolved. The length of the CDR3 is 14 residues. V dropped 7 bases and J dropped 8 bases, with 21 bases sitting between them. Germline V gene lookup returns CDR1 SGHNT and CDR2 YYREEE (reference sequence). CDR3 in DNA: TGTGCCAGCCGTATTTTCGGGAGTTTAAGCGGCTACACCTTC. Translated: CASRIFGSLSGYTF.

This chain uses TRBV5-1 with TRBJ1-1; a possible D gene is TRBD1 (5 bases). CDR3 length: 13 residues. Germline V gene data show CDR1 as SGHRS and CDR2 as YFSETQ. Trimming shortened V by 5 bases and J by 1 base, and 9 bases separated the two germline ends. CDR3 residues: CASRFDRNTEAFF. CDR3 nucleotides: TGCGCCAGCAGATTCGACAGGAACACTGAAGCTTTCTTT. Full variable domain (outside the CDR3, taken from reference TRBV5-1 and TRBJ1-1): KAGVTQTPRYLIKTRGQQVTLSCSPISGHRSVSWYQQTPGQGLQFLFEYFSETQRNKGNFPGRFSGRQFSNSRSEMNVSTLELGDSALYLCASRFDRNTEAFFGQGTRLTVV.

The chain recombines TRBV18 with TRBJ1-4, with a tentative D call TRBD1 (6 bases). The CDR3 extends over 16 amino acids. Trimming stripped 3 bases from V and 4 bases from J, with 15 bases between. CDR1 KGHSH and CDR2 LQKENI come from the germline V gene. The CDR3, as DNA: TGTGCCAGCTCACCCAATCAGGGGTCCCTTAATGAAAAACTGTTTTTT. This encodes CASSPNQGSLNEKLFF. Looking up the rest from reference TRBV18 and TRBJ1-4 gives the full variable domain: NAGVMQNPRHLVRRRGQEARLRCSPMKGHSHVYWYRQLPEEGLKFMVYLQKENIIDESGMPKERFSAEFPKEGPSILRIQQVVRGDSAAYFCASSPNQGSLNEKLFFGSGTQLSVL.

This clone was detected once. The chain joins TRBV9 to TRBJ1-1, with a weak D call TRBD1 (5 bases). Germline lookup yields CDR1 SGDLS and CDR2 YYNGEE. The CDR3 length is 14 residues. V lost 2 bases, J lost 1 base, and 9 bases lay in between. The CDR3 region has the DNA TGTGCCAGCAGCGTGGGCGGGACGAACACTGAAGCTTTCTTT. Residues: CASSVGGTNTEAFF.

This chain links TRBV19 with TRBJ2-2, with no clear D. Trimming removed 4 bases at V and 6 bases at J, with 9 bases between. Looked up from germline, CDR1 is LNHDA and CDR2 is SQIVND (reference sequence). The CDR3 contains 13 residues. The CDR3 coding sequence is TGTGCCAGTAGTACCCGACGGGCCGGGGAGCTGTTTTTT. Its protein product is CASSTRRAGELFF.

The chain is built from TRBV5-1 and TRBJ2-2, with D possibly TRBD2 on 7 matching bases. V was pared by 0 bases and J by 9 bases, with 9 bases between. The germline V gene encodes CDR1 SGHRS and CDR2 YFSETQ. The CDR3 extends over 13 amino acids. CDR3 bases: TGCGCCAGCAGCTTGGACGGGGGGCGGGAGCTGTTTTTT. This encodes CASSLDGGRELFF.

This sequence joins TRBV13 and TRBJ2-7; 9 bases agree with TRBD2. V lost 4 bases, J lost 2 bases, and 3 bases stayed unmatched. Germline V lookup: CDR1 PRHDT, CDR2 FYEKMQ (reference sequence). This CDR3 has 14 amino acids. This CDR3 reads CASSWTSATYEQYF. The CDR3 DNA follows: TGTGCCAGCAGCTGGACTAGCGCCACCTACGAGCAGTACTTC.

The chain couples TRBV7-9 to TRBJ2-1; D gene unclear. Trimming removed 1 base at V and 3 bases at J, with 7 bases between. From germline, CDR1 is SEHNR and CDR2 FQNEAQ (reference sequence). The CDR3 totals 14 residues. CDR3 nucleotide sequence: TGTGCCAGCAGCTTAGGTGACAACTACAATGAGCAGTTCTTC. This translates into CASSLGDNYNEQFF.

Comment on this clone: Additional DNA sequences in this sample encode the identical CDR3. The gene calls are TRBV11-3 and TRBJ1-1; possible D gene TRBD1, 5 bases. Trimming removed 1 base at V and 7 bases at J, with 10 bases between. The CDR3 extends over 13 amino acids. Looked up from germline, CDR1 is SGHNT and CDR2 is YENEEA. The CDR3 loop is CASSLVRGGEAFF. For the CDR3, the DNA is TGTGCCAGCAGCTTAGTTAGGGGTGGTGAAGCTTTCTTT.

The chain combines TRBV7-8 with TRBJ1-4; maybe TRBD1 (6 bases). Germline CDR1 reads SGHVS; CDR2 reads FQNEAQ. V lost 4 bases to trimming and J lost 7 bases, with 16 bases between them. The CDR3 runs 15 residues. The CDR3 sequence is CASSSAGTYLEKLFF. CDR3 DNA: TGTGCCAGCAGCTCTGCCGGGACATACCTTGAAAAACTGTTTTTT.

The chain recombines TRBV19 with TRBJ1-5; 7 bases line up with TRBD1. Germline CDR1 reads LNHDA; CDR2 reads SQIVND (reference sequence). Unmatched junction bases numbered 15, after V lost 3 bases and J lost 10 bases. This CDR3 is 16 amino acids long. CDR3 bases: TGTGCCAGTAGTATTGCCCAGGGGGGCCTCTCTAGACCCCAGCATTTT. Protein: CASSIAQGGLSRPQHF.

This chain uses TRBV18 with TRBJ2-7; 8 bases map to TRBD1. The CDR3 length is 15 residues. V was pared by 3 bases and J by 2 bases, with 6 bases of the junction left unmatched. The V gene's germline CDR1 is KGHSH and CDR2 LQKENI. CDR3 coding DNA: TGTGCCAGCTCACCGGGGACAGGAGGAACCTACGAGCAGTACTTC. This sequence encodes CASSPGTGGTYEQYF.

The rearrangement uses TRBV19 and TRBJ1-2; 10 nucleotides match TRBD1. The CDR3 is 14 amino acids. CDR1 and CDR2 from the germline V gene are LNHDA and SQIVND (reference sequence). J gave up 5 bases and V 6 bases, and 6 bases lay outside the gene matches. The CDR3 spells CASSTGTGEYGYTF. The CDR3 DNA reads TGTGCCAGTAGCACCGGGACAGGGGAATATGGCTACACCTTC.

V is TRBV7-9 and J is TRBJ1-3, with D possibly matching TRBD1 (6 bases). The ends were cut back, 3 bases at V and 0 bases at J, with 12 bases in the middle. CDR1 SEHNR and CDR2 FQNEAQ come from the germline V gene (reference sequence). There are 16 residues in the CDR3. The CDR3 DNA follows: TGTGCCAGCAGCTTTGGACAGCTAAGCTCTGGAAACACCATATATTTT. Protein: CASSFGQLSSGNTIYF.